This TCR beta chain was observed in a study of blood T cell repertoires in COVID-19. In the study overall: Sites across the United States, Italy and Spain contributed samples from acute and convalescent COVID-19. In each case, the material was cDNA or gDNA derived from T cells, B-cell-depleted T cells, or PBMCs.

Authors' data handling: Reference gene primer amplification in the assay estimated nucleated cell counts. The protocol was immunoSEQ multiplex PCR, while the TCRdb copy is restricted to in-frame clones and leaves out a portion. Clone size and V and J calls were adopted from that table, with D and trimming inferred from the DNA. The sample shows around 60,000 clones, about nine tenths of them seen only once. This clonotype was sampled from a human donor with active COVID-19. The donor label of this sample is uncertain. The sequencing sample was made of peripheral blood.

CDR3 DNA: TGTGCCAGCTCCCTCGAGCGGGCCTCCTACGAGCAGTACTTC. It specifies CASSLERASYEQYF. V usage is TRBV18 and J usage is TRBJ2-7; D is perhaps TRBD2 (6 bases). V was clipped by 6 bases and J by 0 bases, with 12 bases between them. The CDR3 runs to 14 residues. Germline V gene data show CDR1 as KGHSH and CDR2 as LQKENI.